This TCR beta chain is drawn from a study of T-cell reconstitution after alpha-beta-depleted transplantation in children. There are 11 residues in the CDR3. V dropped 5 bases and J dropped 7 bases, with 7 bases sitting between them. CDR1 is SGHTA, CDR2 FQGNSA, per germline. Unique molecular identifiers were built into the TCRbeta library. TCRdb ran MiXCR on the PCR reads and lists one entry per CDR3 protein. The sample lists hundreds of thousands of distinct CDR3 sequences; 16% were seen once. This clonotype showed up many times. The sequence was obtained from a human donor who donated a stem cell graft to a child with acute myeloid leukemia. Sequences were derived from PBMCs from the stem cell graft donor, sampled from the stem cell graft. This rearrangement joins TRBV7-2 to TRBJ2-3; D remains ambiguous. The CDR3 DNA sequence: TGTGCCAGCAGCCGAGTGAATACGCAGTATTTT. This sequence encodes CASSRVNTQYF.